The subject of this entry is one T cell receptor (beta chain). CDR3 size: 18 residues. V shed 4 bases and J shed 8 bases, with 26 bases lying between them. The germline V gene encodes CDR1 SGHDN and CDR2 FVKESK. The data were produced by immunoSEQ multiplex PCR, yet TCRdb's version contains in-frame clones alone and is incomplete. The table has 150,000 to 200,000 clones, around nine tenths seen once. This sample was taken from a study of blood T cell repertoires in COVID-19. Sequenced: peripheral blood. This receptor was identified in a human donor in a cohort sampled during active COVID-19. The chain has TRBV14 and TRBJ1-4; tentatively, D is TRBD1 (6 bases). CDR3 bases: TGTGCCAGCAGCCCCTTGGTCGGCAAAGCCAGGGGCCGGGAAAAACTGTTTTTT. This sequence encodes CASSPLVGKARGREKLFF. Drawing the rest from reference TRBV14 and TRBJ1-4, the complete variable domain is EAGVTQFPSHSVIEKGQTVTLRCDPISGHDNLYWYRRVMGKEIKFLLHFVKESKQDESGMPNNRFLAERTGGTYSTLKVQPAELEDSGVYFCASSPLVGKARGREKLFFGSGTQLSVL.